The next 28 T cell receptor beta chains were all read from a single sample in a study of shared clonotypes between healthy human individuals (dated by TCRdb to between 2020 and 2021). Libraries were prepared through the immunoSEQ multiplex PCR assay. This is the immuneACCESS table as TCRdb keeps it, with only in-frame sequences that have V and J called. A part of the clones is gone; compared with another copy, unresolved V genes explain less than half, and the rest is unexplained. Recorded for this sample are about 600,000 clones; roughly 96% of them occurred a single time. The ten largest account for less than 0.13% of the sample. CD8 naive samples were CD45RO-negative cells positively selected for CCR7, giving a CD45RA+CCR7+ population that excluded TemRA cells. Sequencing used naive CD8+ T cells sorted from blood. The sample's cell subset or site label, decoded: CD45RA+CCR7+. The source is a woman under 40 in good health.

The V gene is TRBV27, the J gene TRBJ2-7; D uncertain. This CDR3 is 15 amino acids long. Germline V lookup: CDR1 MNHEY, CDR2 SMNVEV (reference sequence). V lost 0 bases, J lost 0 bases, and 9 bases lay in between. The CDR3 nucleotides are TGTGCCAGCAGTTTATCGACTGACGGCTCCTACGAGCAGTACTTC. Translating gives CASSLSTDGSYEQYF.

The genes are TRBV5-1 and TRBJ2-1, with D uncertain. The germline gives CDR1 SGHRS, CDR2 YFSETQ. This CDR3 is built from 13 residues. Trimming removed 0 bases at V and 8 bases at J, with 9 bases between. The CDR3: CASSLGQAYEQFF. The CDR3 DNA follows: TGCGCCAGCAGCTTGGGGCAGGCCTATGAGCAGTTCTTC.

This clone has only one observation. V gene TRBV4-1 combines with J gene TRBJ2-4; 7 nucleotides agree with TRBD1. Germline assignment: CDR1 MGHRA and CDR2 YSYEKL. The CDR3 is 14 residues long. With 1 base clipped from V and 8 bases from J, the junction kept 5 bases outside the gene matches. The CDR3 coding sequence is TGCGCCAGCAGCCAAGGACAGGGTTGGGACATTCAGTACTTC. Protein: CASSQGQGWDIQYF.

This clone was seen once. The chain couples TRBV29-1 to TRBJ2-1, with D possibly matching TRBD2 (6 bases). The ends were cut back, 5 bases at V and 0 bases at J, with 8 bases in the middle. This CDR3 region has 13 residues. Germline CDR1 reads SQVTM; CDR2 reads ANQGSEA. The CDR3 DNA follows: TGCAGCGTTACGGGAGCCTCCTACAATGAGCAGTTCTTC. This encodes CSVTGASYNEQFF.

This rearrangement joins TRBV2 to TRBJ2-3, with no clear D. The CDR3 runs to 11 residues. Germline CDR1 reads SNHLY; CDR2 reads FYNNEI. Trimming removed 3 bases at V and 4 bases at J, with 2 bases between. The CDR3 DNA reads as TGTGCCAGCAGTGACGCAGATACGCAGTATTTT. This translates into CASSDADTQYF.

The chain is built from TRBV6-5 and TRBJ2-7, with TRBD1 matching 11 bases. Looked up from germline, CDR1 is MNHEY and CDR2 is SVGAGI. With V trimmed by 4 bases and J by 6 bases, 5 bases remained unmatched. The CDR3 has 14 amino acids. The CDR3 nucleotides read TGTGCCAGCAGTTCGGTCGGGACAGGGGGCGAGCAGTACTTC. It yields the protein CASSSVGTGGEQYF.

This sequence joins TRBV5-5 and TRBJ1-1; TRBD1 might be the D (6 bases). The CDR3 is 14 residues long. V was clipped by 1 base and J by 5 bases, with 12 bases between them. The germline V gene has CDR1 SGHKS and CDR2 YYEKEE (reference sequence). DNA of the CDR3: TGTGCCAGCAGCTTGTGGGGGCCTGGAACTGAAGCTTTCTTT. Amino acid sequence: CASSLWGPGTEAFF.

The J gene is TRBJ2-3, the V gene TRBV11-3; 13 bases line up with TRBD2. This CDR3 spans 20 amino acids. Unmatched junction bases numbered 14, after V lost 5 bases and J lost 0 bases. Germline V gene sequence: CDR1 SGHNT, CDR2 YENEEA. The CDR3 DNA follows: TGTGCCAGCAGCCCCGGGGGGCACCCGGGACTAGCGGGGAGCACAGATACGCAGTATTTT. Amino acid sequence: CASSPGGHPGLAGSTDTQYF.

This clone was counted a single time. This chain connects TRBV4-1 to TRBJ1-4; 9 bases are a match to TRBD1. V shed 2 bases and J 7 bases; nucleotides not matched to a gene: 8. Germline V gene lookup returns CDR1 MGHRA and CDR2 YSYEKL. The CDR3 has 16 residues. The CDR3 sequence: CASSQIQGAGGEKLFF. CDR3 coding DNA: TGCGCCAGCAGCCAAATACAGGGGGCCGGAGGTGAAAAACTGTTTTTT.

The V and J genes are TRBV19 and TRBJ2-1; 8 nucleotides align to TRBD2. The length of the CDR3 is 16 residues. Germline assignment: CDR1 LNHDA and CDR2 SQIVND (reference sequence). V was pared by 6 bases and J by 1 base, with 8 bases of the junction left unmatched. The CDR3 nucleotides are TGTGCCAGTAGGCCGGGAGGGCCCCTTTCCTACAATGAGCAGTTCTTC. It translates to CASRPGGPLSYNEQFF.

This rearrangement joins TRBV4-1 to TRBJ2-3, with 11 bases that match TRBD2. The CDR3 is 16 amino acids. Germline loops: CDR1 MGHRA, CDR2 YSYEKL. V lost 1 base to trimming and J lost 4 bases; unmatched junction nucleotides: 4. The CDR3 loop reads CASSQVLAGEADTQYF. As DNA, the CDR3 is TGCGCCAGCAGCCAAGTACTAGCGGGAGAGGCAGATACGCAGTATTTT.

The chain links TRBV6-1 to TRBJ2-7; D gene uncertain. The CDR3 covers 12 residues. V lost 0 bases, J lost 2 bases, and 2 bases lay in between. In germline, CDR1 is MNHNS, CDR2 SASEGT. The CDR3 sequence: CASSEATYEQYF. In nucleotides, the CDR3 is TGTGCCAGCAGTGAAGCGACCTACGAGCAGTACTTC.

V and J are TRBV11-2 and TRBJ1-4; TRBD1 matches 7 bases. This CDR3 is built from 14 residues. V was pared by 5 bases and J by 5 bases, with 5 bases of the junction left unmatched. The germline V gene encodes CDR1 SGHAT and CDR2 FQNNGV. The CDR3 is CASSLGTANEKLFF. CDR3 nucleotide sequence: TGTGCCAGCAGCCTCGGGACAGCAAATGAAAAACTGTTTTTT. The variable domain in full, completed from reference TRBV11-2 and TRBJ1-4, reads EAGVAQSPRYKIIEKRQSVAFWCNPISGHATLYWYQQILGQGPKLLIQFQNNGVVDDSQLPKDRFSAERLKGVDSTLKIQPAKLEDSAVYLCASSLGTANEKLFFGSGTQLSVL.

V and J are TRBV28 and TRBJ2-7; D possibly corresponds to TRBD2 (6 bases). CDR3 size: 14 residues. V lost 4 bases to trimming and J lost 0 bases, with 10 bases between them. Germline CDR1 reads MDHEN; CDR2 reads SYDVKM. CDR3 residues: CASSWTTFSYEQYF. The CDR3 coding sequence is TGTGCCAGCAGTTGGACTACCTTCTCCTACGAGCAGTACTTC.

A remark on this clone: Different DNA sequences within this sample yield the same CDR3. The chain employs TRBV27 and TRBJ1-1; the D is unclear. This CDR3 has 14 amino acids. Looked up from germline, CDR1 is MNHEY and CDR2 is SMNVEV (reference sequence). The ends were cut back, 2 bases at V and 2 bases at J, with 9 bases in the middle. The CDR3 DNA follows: TGTGCCAGCAGTTTAACGGGATCCAACACTGAAGCTTTCTTT. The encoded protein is CASSLTGSNTEAFF.

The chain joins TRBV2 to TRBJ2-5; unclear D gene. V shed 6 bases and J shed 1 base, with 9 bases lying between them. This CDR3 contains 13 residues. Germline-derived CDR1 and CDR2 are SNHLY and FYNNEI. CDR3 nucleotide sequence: TGTGCCAGCAGCGATAGTGTCCAAGAGACCCAGTACTTC. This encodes CASSDSVQETQYF.

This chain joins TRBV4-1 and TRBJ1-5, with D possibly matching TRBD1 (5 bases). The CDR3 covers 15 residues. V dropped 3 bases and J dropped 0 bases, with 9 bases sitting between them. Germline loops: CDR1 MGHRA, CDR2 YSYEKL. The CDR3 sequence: CASSQDTYSNQPQHF. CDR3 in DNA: TGCGCCAGCAGCCAGGACACCTATAGCAATCAGCCCCAGCATTTT.

CDR3 protein: CASSYSYEQFF. Here the CDR3 DNA reads TGTGCCAGCAGTTACTCTTATGAGCAGTTCTTC. J is TRBJ2-1 and V is TRBV6-5; D remains unclear. The germline gives CDR1 MNHEY, CDR2 SVGAGI. The V and J ends lost 0 bases and 8 bases respectively, with 2 bases between them. The CDR3 spans 11 residues.

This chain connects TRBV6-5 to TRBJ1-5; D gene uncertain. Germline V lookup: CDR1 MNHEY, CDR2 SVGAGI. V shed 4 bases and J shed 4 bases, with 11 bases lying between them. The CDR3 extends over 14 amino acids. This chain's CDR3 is CASSWLASNQPQHF. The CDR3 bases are TGTGCCAGCAGTTGGCTCGCCTCGAATCAGCCCCAGCATTTT.

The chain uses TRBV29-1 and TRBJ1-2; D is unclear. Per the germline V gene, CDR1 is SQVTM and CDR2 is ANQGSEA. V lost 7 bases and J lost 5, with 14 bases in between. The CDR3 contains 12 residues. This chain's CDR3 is CSGTREGYGYTF. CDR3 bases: TGCAGCGGTACACGGGAAGGATATGGCTACACCTTC.

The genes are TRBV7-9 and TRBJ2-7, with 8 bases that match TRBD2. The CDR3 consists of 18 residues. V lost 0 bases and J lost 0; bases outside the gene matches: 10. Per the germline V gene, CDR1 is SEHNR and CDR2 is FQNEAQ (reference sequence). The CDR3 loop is CASSLAPLKGLASYEQYF. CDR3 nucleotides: TGTGCCAGCAGCTTAGCGCCCCTTAAAGGACTAGCCTCCTACGAGCAGTACTTC. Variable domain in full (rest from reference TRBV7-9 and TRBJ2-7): DTGVSQNPRHKITKRGQNVTFRCDPISEHNRLYWYRQTLGQGPEFLTYFQNEAQLEKSRLLSDRFSAERPKGSFSTLEIQRTEQGDSAMYLCASSLAPLKGLASYEQYFGPGTRLTVT.

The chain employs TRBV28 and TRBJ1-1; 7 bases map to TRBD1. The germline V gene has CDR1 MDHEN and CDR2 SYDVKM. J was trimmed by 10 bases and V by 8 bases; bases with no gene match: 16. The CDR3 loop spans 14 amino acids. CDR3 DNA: TGTGCCAGCCGTGGAGGGACAGCCCAGAAGGGAGCTTTCTTT. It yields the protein CASRGGTAQKGAFF.

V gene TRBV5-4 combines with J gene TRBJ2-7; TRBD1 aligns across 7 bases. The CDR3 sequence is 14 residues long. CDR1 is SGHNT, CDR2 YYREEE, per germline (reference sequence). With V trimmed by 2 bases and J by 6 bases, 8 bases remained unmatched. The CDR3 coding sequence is TGTGCCAGCAGCTTCCCTGACAGGGTTAGCGAGCAGTACTTC. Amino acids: CASSFPDRVSEQYF.

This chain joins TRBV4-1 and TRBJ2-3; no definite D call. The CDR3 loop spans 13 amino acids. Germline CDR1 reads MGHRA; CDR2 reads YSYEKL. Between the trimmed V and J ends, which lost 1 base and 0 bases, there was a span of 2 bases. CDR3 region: CASSQGSTDTQYF. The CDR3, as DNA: TGCGCCAGCAGCCAAGGTAGCACAGATACGCAGTATTTT.

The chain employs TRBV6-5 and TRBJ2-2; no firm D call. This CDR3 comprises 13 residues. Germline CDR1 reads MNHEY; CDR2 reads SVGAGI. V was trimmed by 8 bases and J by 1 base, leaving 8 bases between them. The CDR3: CASGLRNTGELFF. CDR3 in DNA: TGTGCCAGCGGGCTGCGGAACACCGGGGAGCTGTTTTTT.

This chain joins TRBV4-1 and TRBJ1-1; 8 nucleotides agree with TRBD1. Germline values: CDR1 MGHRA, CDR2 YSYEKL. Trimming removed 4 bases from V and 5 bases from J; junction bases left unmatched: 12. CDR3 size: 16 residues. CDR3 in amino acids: CASSPPDRALETEAFF. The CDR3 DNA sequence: TGCGCCAGCAGCCCTCCGGACAGGGCCTTGGAGACTGAAGCTTTCTTT.

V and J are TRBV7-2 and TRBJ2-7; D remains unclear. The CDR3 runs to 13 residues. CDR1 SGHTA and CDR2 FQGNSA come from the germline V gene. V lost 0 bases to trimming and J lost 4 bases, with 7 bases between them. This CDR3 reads CASSLAESYEQYF. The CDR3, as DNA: TGTGCCAGCAGCTTAGCGGAGAGTTACGAGCAGTACTTC. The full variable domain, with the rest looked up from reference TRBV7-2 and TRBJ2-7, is GAGVSQSPSNKVTEKGKDVELRCDPISGHTALYWYRQSLGQGLEFLIYFQGNSAPDKSGLPSDRFSAERTGGSVSTLTIQRTQQEDSAVYLCASSLAESYEQYFGPGTRLTVT.

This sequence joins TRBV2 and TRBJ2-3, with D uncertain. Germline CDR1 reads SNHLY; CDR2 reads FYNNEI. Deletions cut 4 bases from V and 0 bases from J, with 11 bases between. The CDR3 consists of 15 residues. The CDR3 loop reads CASSASSVSTDTQYF. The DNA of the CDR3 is TGTGCCAGCAGTGCTTCGAGCGTGAGCACAGATACGCAGTATTTT.